The TCR beta chain described here comes from a study of blood T cells in healthy people across ages. The ends lost 1 base at V and 4 bases at J; junction bases unmatched: 10. CDR1 is SGHTA and CDR2 is FQGNSA in the germline V gene. CDR3 length: 17 residues. A J-beta primer mix and a sample-barcoded 5' primer were used in a second PCR of roughly 6 to 11 cycles. A template-switch adaptor with 12 random nucleotides tagged each cDNA molecule. Each CDR3 protein gets one entry after TCRdb re-called the 5' RACE reads with MiXCR. The data hold around 1,800,000 distinct CDR3 sequences, with approximately 40% observed a single time. This clonotype was seen repeatedly, ten times or more. Total RNA was isolated from each sample in quantities of at least 6 micrograms.

This receptor was identified in a human donor in good health. Sequencing input: blood. This chain connects TRBV7-2 to TRBJ2-5, with 9 bases matching TRBD2. The CDR3 spells CASSLGPLSGGVETQYF. Here the CDR3 DNA reads TGTGCCAGCAGCTTAGGCCCGCTTAGCGGGGGAGTAGAGACCCAGTACTTC. Based on the CDR3 plus reference TRBV7-2 and TRBJ2-5, the full variable domain is GAGVSQSPSNKVTEKGKDVELRCDPISGHTALYWYRQSLGQGLEFLIYFQGNSAPDKSGLPSDRFSAERTGGSVSTLTIQRTQQEDSAVYLCASSLGPLSGGVETQYFGPGTRLLVL.